This TCR beta chain originates from a study of control samples from healthy donors and cancer patients. The germline V and J ends were trimmed by 5 bases and 4 bases, with 14 bases remaining between them. Per the germline V gene, CDR1 is SEHNR and CDR2 is FQNEAQ (reference sequence). The CDR3 sequence is 14 residues long. Method: immunoSEQ multiplex PCR; TCRdb's copy keeps in-frame clones and lacks some. The repertoire holds around 120,000 clones, with 93% as singletons. This sequence originates from a man in his thirties or forties in good health. The sample taken for sequencing was blood. The V call is TRBV7-9, the J call TRBJ1-2; D remains unclear. Written as DNA, the CDR3 is TGTGCCAGCAGCCCCCCAGAGGGAAGCTATGGCTACACCTTC. Translated, it gives CASSPPEGSYGYTF.